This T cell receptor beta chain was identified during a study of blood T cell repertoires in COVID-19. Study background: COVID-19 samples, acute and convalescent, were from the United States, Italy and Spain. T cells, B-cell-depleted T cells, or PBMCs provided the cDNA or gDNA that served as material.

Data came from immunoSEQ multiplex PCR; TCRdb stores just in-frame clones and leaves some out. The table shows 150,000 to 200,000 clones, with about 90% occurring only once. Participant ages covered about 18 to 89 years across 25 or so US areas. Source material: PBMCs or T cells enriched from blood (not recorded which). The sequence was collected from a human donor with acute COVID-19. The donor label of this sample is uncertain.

The CDR3 nucleotides are TGTGCCAGCTCACCCGGGGATGACCGGCCCCAGCATTTT. Protein product: CASSPGDDRPQHF. The chain carries TRBV18 and TRBJ1-5, with D hard to call. V was pared by 3 bases and J by 9 bases, with 12 bases between. CDR1 and CDR2 from the germline V gene are KGHSH and LQKENI. CDR3 length equals 13 residues.